The entry below gives a single T cell receptor beta chain sequence along with its context. The same CDR3 also results from other DNA sequences found in this sample. The ends lost 0 bases at V and 7 bases at J; junction bases unmatched: 0. Germline V gene lookup returns CDR1 SGHNT and CDR2 YYREEE (reference sequence). The CDR3 consists of 13 residues. The sample comes from a study of long-term antiretroviral therapy in people with HIV. The assay, immunoSEQ v3.0, was run at survey level. Clones were read by immunoSEQ multiplex PCR, and TCRdb kept only the in-frame ones, dropping some. Altogether about 21,000 clones are present, 84% being singletons, with the ten largest covering 3% to 3.5%.

The specimen was unsorted PBMCs, collected 1.9 years after starting antiretroviral therapy. The TCR was taken from a woman aged 45-60 years with HIV. The chain employs TRBV5-4 and TRBJ1-3; the match to TRBD1 covers 8 bases. CDR3 nucleotides: TGTGCCAGCAGCTTGGGACAGGGGAACACCATATATTTT. Protein sequence: CASSLGQGNTIYF. Using reference TRBV5-4 and TRBJ1-3 for the parts outside the CDR3, the full variable domain is ETGVTQSPTHLIKTRGQQVTLRCSSQSGHNTVSWYQQALGQGPQFIFQYYREEENGRGNFPPRFSGLQFPNYSSELNVNALELDDSALYLCASSLGQGNTIYFGEGSWLTVV.